These 21 T cell receptor beta chains came from one sample sequenced in a study of STAT5B mutations in CD4+ large granular lymphocyte leukemia. The data were produced by immunoSEQ multiplex PCR, yet TCRdb's version contains in-frame clones alone and is incomplete. The data hold fewer than 30,000 clones, with around 72% observed a single time. The sequencing sample was made of CD4+ T cells from blood buffy coats. The receptors shown here come from a human donor in good health.

This clone has just one count. V is TRBV28 and J is TRBJ1-3; 9 bases fit TRBD1. The germline gives CDR1 MDHEN, CDR2 SYDVKM. The CDR3 spans 17 residues. Trimming cost V 6 bases and J 2 bases; bases outside gene matches: 11. Here the CDR3 DNA reads TGTGCCAGCAGGGAAACCGGGACAGGGACCCCTGGAAACACCATATATTTT. Translation gives CASRETGTGTPGNTIYF.

The rearrangement joins TRBV20-1 to TRBJ2-3; no firm D call. The CDR3 has 11 residues. CDR1 and CDR2 from the germline V gene are DFQATT and SNEGSKA (reference sequence). V lost 5 bases and J 6 bases, leaving 9 bases between the germline ends. CDR3 region: CSAPDFDTQYF. DNA of the CDR3: TGCAGTGCTCCCGACTTTGATACGCAGTATTTT.

V and J are TRBV9 and TRBJ1-6; 7 bases fit TRBD1. Germline V lookup: CDR1 SGDLS, CDR2 YYNGEE. The CDR3 has 16 residues. Trimming cost V 4 bases and J 0 bases; bases outside gene matches: 4. This chain's CDR3 is CASSRDSSSYNSPLHF. CDR3 DNA: TGTGCCAGCAGCCGGGACAGTTCCTCCTATAATTCACCCCTCCACTTT.

The chain carries TRBV7-3 and TRBJ2-5; D perhaps matches TRBD2 (7 bases). Trimming shortened V by 2 bases and J by 2 bases, and 12 bases separated the two germline ends. Germline CDR1 SGHTA, CDR2 FQGTGA. This CDR3 is built from 15 residues. This CDR3 is CASSLGGAGQETQYF. The CDR3 DNA sequence: TGTGCCAGCAGCTTAGGGGGGGCCGGTCAAGAGACCCAGTACTTC.

The chain uses TRBV19 and TRBJ2-2; D gene uncertain. CDR3 length equals 15 residues. V gave up 3 bases and J gave up 0 bases, with 8 bases separating them. Per the germline V gene, CDR1 is LNHDA and CDR2 is SQIVND (reference sequence). This CDR3 reads CASSMLYANTGELFF. CDR3 nucleotides: TGTGCCAGTAGTATGCTGTACGCGAACACCGGGGAGCTGTTTTTT.

This chain connects TRBV18 to TRBJ2-5; 8 bases are shared with TRBD1. Germline V gene data show CDR1 as KGHSH and CDR2 as LQKENI. CDR3 length: 15 residues. J gave up 4 bases and V 0 bases, and 4 bases lay outside the gene matches. CDR3 in DNA: TGTGCCAGCTCACCACCCCTCACAGGGGGAGAGACCCAGTACTTC. Its protein is CASSPPLTGGETQYF.

CDR3 sequence: CSATRAGGKFF. CDR3 nucleotides: TGCAGTGCTACTAGAGCGGGGGGGAAGTTCTTC. This chain joins TRBV20-1 and TRBJ2-1, with TRBD2 matching 10 bases. This CDR3 has 11 amino acids. V was clipped by 4 bases and J by 14 bases; unmatched bases: 5. Germline V lookup: CDR1 DFQATT, CDR2 SNEGSKA (reference sequence).

The chain is built from TRBV19 and TRBJ2-3; 13 nucleotides agree with TRBD2. The CDR3 has 16 amino acids. Germline-derived CDR1 and CDR2 are LNHDA and SQIVND (reference sequence). V gave up 3 bases and J gave up 2 bases; unmatched junction bases: 2. DNA for the CDR3: TGTGCCAGTAGTATCGGACTAGCGGGAGTCACAGATACGCAGTATTTT. Amino acid sequence: CASSIGLAGVTDTQYF.

The CDR3 protein is CASSLGAEYGYTF. Here the CDR3 DNA reads TGTGCCAGCAGCTTGGGGGCAGAGTATGGCTACACCTTC. This chain uses TRBV5-5 with TRBJ1-2; no firm D call. The CDR3 runs 13 residues. Germline lookup yields CDR1 SGHKS and CDR2 YYEKEE (reference sequence). V lost 0 bases, J lost 5 bases, and 8 bases lay in between.

The rearrangement links TRBV4-2 to TRBJ2-4, with D possibly being TRBD1 (5 bases). This CDR3 is 14 amino acids long. The germline V and J ends were trimmed by 1 base and 7 bases, with 11 bases remaining between them. The germline CDR1 and CDR2 sequences are LGHNA and YNFKEQ. This chain's CDR3 is CASSQGTGLNIQYF. In nucleotides, the CDR3 is TGTGCCAGCAGCCAAGGTACAGGCCTGAACATTCAGTACTTC.

This chain links TRBV29-1 with TRBJ2-3; D is perhaps TRBD1 or TRBD2 (6 bases each). CDR3 length: 13 amino acids. V was cut by 3 bases and J by 6 bases, with 13 bases left in between. CDR1 is SQVTM and CDR2 is ANQGSEA in the germline V gene. The CDR3 is CSVDRGQGDTQYF. DNA for the CDR3: TGCAGCGTTGATCGGGGGCAAGGGGATACGCAGTATTTT.

The chain has TRBV27 and TRBJ1-2, with D hard to call. Trimming cost V 7 bases and J 1 base, with 13 bases left between them. Germline loops: CDR1 MNHEY, CDR2 SMNVEV (reference sequence). This CDR3 contains 14 residues. CDR3 DNA sequence: TGTGCCAGCAAGTCAGCGAGTTATAACTATGGCTACACCTTC. The encoded protein is CASKSASYNYGYTF.

V is TRBV4-1 and J is TRBJ1-6; the match to TRBD1 covers 12 bases. The CDR3 is 15 residues long. The germline V gene has CDR1 MGHRA and CDR2 YSYEKL. V gave up 4 bases and J gave up 9 bases; unmatched junction bases: 4. The DNA of the CDR3 is TGCGCCAGCAGCCGGGGACAGGGGGCGAGTTCACCCCTCCACTTT. Translating it yields CASSRGQGASSPLHF.

V usage is TRBV2 and J usage is TRBJ1-1, with D possibly TRBD1 on 6 matching bases. Germline assignment: CDR1 SNHLY and CDR2 FYNNEI. This CDR3 has 12 amino acids. The V end lost 10 bases, the J end lost 4 bases, and 13 bases lay between the germline ends. CDR3 in amino acids: CATRGGSTEAFF. The CDR3, as DNA: TGTGCCACCAGGGGCGGGAGCACTGAAGCTTTCTTT.

The gene calls are TRBV30 and TRBJ1-6, with 7 bases aligning to TRBD1. Germline loops: CDR1 GTSNPN, CDR2 SVGIG (reference sequence). This CDR3 is 14 amino acids long. With 2 bases clipped from V and 7 bases from J, the junction kept 5 bases outside the gene matches. CDR3 amino acids: CAWSPGTENSPLHF. CDR3 bases: TGTGCCTGGAGTCCCGGGACAGAAAATTCACCCCTCCACTTT.

This sequence joins TRBV28 and TRBJ2-7; 11 nucleotides match TRBD2. The CDR3 sequence is 14 residues long. CDR1 is MDHEN, CDR2 SYDVKM, per germline. Trimming cost V 7 bases and J 0 bases; bases outside gene matches: 2. The CDR3 loop reads CASTLAGGSYEQYF. Here the CDR3 DNA reads TGTGCCAGCACCCTAGCGGGAGGCTCCTACGAGCAGTACTTC.

This chain connects TRBV28 to TRBJ1-5; the D is unclear. V lost 5 bases, J lost 3 bases, and 11 bases lay in between. Germline loops: CDR1 MDHEN, CDR2 SYDVKM. The CDR3 is 14 amino acids. CDR3 residues: CASSPLGINQPQHF. In DNA, the CDR3 is TGTGCCAGCAGTCCTCTAGGGATCAATCAGCCCCAGCATTTT.

The chain carries TRBV5-1 and TRBJ2-3; D is unclear. V gave up 6 bases and J gave up 2 bases, with 13 bases separating them. CDR1 is SGHRS, CDR2 YFSETQ, per germline. This CDR3 is built from 14 residues. The chain's CDR3 is CASTLGQATDTQYF. CDR3 DNA: TGCGCCAGCACCCTAGGGCAAGCCACAGATACGCAGTATTTT.

This clone turned up a few times. V gene TRBV30 combines with J gene TRBJ1-5, with 7 bases identical to TRBD1. V shed 1 base, J shed 6 bases, and the junction held 3 bases outside the gene matches. This CDR3 has 13 amino acids. Germline loops: CDR1 GTSNPN, CDR2 SVGIG (reference sequence). The CDR3 DNA reads as TGTGCCTGGAGTGGACAGGGACCTCAGCCCCAGCATTTT. Its protein is CAWSGQGPQPQHF.

V gene TRBV5-1 combines with J gene TRBJ2-3, with 12 bases lining up with TRBD2. With V trimmed by 2 bases and J by 5 bases, 6 bases remained unmatched. The germline V gene has CDR1 SGHRS and CDR2 YFSETQ. CDR3 length: 16 amino acids. The CDR3 sequence: CASSFSLAGGVDTQYF. In DNA form, the CDR3 reads TGCGCCAGCAGCTTTTCCCTAGCGGGGGGGGTAGATACGCAGTATTTT.

This clone was detected only a few times. The CDR3 DNA reads as TGTGCCAGCAGCCCAGGAGTCACCGGGGAGCTGTTTTTT. Translation: CASSPGVTGELFF. The genes are TRBV7-9 and TRBJ2-2; D remains unclear. The germline V and J ends were trimmed by 5 bases and 4 bases, with 8 bases remaining between them. The CDR3 is 13 residues long. Germline CDR1 SEHNR, CDR2 FQNEAQ (reference sequence). Supplemented by reference TRBV7-9 and TRBJ2-2, the full variable domain reads DTGVSQNPRHKITKRGQNVTFRCDPISEHNRLYWYRQTLGQGPEFLTYFQNEAQLEKSRLLSDRFSAERPKGSFSTLEIQRTEQGDSAMYLCASSPGVTGELFFGEGSRLTVL.